The 9 T cell receptor beta chains below all came from one sample that was sequenced in a study of blood T cell repertoires in COVID-19. Assay: immunoSEQ multiplex PCR; the TCRdb copy retains only in-frame clones and omits some. The sample includes 100,000 to 150,000 clones, around four fifths of them seen just once. What was sequenced was peripheral blood. Source of these receptors: a man aged 55-75 years with active or convalescent COVID-19.

The V call is TRBV7-9, the J call TRBJ2-3, with 11 bases lining up with TRBD2. The junction had 11 bases not matched to a gene; V was cut back by 4 bases and J by 5 bases. CDR1 and CDR2 from the germline V gene are SEHNR and FQNEAQ (reference sequence). The CDR3 is 17 residues long. The CDR3 region is CASSSDLAGGPGDTQYF. The DNA of the CDR3 is TGTGCCAGCAGCTCAGATTTAGCGGGAGGGCCCGGAGATACGCAGTATTTT.

V gene TRBV19 combines with J gene TRBJ2-1; tentatively, D is TRBD2 (6 bases). This CDR3 is built from 14 residues. Germline V gene sequence: CDR1 LNHDA, CDR2 SQIVND (reference sequence). The germline V and J ends were trimmed by 3 bases and 9 bases, with 15 bases remaining between them. Here the CDR3 DNA reads TGTGCCAGTAGTATCGGACTAAACTCCGCTGAGCAGTTCTTC. This sequence encodes CASSIGLNSAEQFF.

The J gene is TRBJ2-7, the V gene TRBV4-2, with a tentative D call TRBD2 (5 bases). Germline V lookup: CDR1 LGHNA, CDR2 YNFKEQ. Trimming removed 0 bases at V and 7 bases at J, with 16 bases between. The CDR3 has 15 residues. CDR3 DNA: TGTGCCAGCAGCCAAGATTCAGCGGTCCACGGGGAGCAGTACTTC. Encoded protein: CASSQDSAVHGEQYF.

This clone showed up just a few times. The rearrangement joins TRBV27 to TRBJ2-2, with a tentative D call TRBD2 (6 bases). The V end lost 7 bases, the J end lost 5 bases, and 14 bases lay between the germline ends. The CDR3 is made up of 14 amino acids. In germline, CDR1 is MNHEY, CDR2 SMNVEV (reference sequence). In nucleotides, the CDR3 is TGTGCCAGCAAAGGGATGGAGGGGACCGGGGAGCTGTTTTTT. It yields the protein CASKGMEGTGELFF.

The rearrangement joins TRBV6-5 to TRBJ2-2; D unclear. Trimming took off 1 base at V and 4 bases at J, with 4 bases between the two ends. Germline-derived CDR1 and CDR2 are MNHEY and SVGAGI. This CDR3 comprises 13 residues. CDR3 sequence (DNA): TGTGCCAGCAGTTACTTCGGCACCGGGGAGCTGTTTTTT. As protein: CASSYFGTGELFF.

The DNA of the CDR3 is TGTGCCAGCAGCATCTCCGGGACAGGGGATTTGTATTTT. Translated, it gives CASSISGTGDLYF. The chain recombines TRBV7-7 with TRBJ2-3, with 10 nucleotides matching TRBD1. Germline CDR1 reads SSHAT; CDR2 reads FNYEAQ (reference sequence). V lost 5 bases to trimming and J lost 14 bases; unmatched junction nucleotides: 10. The length of the CDR3 is 13 residues.

This sequence joins TRBV7-3 and TRBJ2-3; D uncertain. The germline V gene has CDR1 SGHTA and CDR2 FQGTGA. With 3 bases removed from V and 4 bases from J, the gap between germline ends came to 8 bases. The CDR3 runs 13 residues. The CDR3: CASSLMPADTQYF. In nucleotides, the CDR3 is TGTGCCAGCAGCTTGATGCCGGCAGATACGCAGTATTTT.

The chain joins TRBV5-1 to TRBJ2-7; 8 bases fit TRBD1. The length of the CDR3 is 14 residues. Looked up from germline, CDR1 is SGHRS and CDR2 is YFSETQ. J gave up 3 bases and V 4 bases, and 6 bases lay outside the gene matches. The CDR3 spells CASSPEGQVYEQYF. The CDR3 nucleotides read TGCGCCAGCAGCCCGGAGGGACAGGTCTACGAGCAGTACTTC.

The chain links TRBV16 to TRBJ1-1; 7 nucleotides agree with TRBD1. Trimming cost V 8 bases and J 2 bases; bases outside gene matches: 8. The CDR3 contains 14 residues. The germline V gene has CDR1 KGHSY and CDR2 FQNENV. The CDR3 coding sequence is TGTGCCAGCTCAAGGACAGGCTCAAACACTGAAGCTTTCTTT. Its protein is CASSRTGSNTEAFF.